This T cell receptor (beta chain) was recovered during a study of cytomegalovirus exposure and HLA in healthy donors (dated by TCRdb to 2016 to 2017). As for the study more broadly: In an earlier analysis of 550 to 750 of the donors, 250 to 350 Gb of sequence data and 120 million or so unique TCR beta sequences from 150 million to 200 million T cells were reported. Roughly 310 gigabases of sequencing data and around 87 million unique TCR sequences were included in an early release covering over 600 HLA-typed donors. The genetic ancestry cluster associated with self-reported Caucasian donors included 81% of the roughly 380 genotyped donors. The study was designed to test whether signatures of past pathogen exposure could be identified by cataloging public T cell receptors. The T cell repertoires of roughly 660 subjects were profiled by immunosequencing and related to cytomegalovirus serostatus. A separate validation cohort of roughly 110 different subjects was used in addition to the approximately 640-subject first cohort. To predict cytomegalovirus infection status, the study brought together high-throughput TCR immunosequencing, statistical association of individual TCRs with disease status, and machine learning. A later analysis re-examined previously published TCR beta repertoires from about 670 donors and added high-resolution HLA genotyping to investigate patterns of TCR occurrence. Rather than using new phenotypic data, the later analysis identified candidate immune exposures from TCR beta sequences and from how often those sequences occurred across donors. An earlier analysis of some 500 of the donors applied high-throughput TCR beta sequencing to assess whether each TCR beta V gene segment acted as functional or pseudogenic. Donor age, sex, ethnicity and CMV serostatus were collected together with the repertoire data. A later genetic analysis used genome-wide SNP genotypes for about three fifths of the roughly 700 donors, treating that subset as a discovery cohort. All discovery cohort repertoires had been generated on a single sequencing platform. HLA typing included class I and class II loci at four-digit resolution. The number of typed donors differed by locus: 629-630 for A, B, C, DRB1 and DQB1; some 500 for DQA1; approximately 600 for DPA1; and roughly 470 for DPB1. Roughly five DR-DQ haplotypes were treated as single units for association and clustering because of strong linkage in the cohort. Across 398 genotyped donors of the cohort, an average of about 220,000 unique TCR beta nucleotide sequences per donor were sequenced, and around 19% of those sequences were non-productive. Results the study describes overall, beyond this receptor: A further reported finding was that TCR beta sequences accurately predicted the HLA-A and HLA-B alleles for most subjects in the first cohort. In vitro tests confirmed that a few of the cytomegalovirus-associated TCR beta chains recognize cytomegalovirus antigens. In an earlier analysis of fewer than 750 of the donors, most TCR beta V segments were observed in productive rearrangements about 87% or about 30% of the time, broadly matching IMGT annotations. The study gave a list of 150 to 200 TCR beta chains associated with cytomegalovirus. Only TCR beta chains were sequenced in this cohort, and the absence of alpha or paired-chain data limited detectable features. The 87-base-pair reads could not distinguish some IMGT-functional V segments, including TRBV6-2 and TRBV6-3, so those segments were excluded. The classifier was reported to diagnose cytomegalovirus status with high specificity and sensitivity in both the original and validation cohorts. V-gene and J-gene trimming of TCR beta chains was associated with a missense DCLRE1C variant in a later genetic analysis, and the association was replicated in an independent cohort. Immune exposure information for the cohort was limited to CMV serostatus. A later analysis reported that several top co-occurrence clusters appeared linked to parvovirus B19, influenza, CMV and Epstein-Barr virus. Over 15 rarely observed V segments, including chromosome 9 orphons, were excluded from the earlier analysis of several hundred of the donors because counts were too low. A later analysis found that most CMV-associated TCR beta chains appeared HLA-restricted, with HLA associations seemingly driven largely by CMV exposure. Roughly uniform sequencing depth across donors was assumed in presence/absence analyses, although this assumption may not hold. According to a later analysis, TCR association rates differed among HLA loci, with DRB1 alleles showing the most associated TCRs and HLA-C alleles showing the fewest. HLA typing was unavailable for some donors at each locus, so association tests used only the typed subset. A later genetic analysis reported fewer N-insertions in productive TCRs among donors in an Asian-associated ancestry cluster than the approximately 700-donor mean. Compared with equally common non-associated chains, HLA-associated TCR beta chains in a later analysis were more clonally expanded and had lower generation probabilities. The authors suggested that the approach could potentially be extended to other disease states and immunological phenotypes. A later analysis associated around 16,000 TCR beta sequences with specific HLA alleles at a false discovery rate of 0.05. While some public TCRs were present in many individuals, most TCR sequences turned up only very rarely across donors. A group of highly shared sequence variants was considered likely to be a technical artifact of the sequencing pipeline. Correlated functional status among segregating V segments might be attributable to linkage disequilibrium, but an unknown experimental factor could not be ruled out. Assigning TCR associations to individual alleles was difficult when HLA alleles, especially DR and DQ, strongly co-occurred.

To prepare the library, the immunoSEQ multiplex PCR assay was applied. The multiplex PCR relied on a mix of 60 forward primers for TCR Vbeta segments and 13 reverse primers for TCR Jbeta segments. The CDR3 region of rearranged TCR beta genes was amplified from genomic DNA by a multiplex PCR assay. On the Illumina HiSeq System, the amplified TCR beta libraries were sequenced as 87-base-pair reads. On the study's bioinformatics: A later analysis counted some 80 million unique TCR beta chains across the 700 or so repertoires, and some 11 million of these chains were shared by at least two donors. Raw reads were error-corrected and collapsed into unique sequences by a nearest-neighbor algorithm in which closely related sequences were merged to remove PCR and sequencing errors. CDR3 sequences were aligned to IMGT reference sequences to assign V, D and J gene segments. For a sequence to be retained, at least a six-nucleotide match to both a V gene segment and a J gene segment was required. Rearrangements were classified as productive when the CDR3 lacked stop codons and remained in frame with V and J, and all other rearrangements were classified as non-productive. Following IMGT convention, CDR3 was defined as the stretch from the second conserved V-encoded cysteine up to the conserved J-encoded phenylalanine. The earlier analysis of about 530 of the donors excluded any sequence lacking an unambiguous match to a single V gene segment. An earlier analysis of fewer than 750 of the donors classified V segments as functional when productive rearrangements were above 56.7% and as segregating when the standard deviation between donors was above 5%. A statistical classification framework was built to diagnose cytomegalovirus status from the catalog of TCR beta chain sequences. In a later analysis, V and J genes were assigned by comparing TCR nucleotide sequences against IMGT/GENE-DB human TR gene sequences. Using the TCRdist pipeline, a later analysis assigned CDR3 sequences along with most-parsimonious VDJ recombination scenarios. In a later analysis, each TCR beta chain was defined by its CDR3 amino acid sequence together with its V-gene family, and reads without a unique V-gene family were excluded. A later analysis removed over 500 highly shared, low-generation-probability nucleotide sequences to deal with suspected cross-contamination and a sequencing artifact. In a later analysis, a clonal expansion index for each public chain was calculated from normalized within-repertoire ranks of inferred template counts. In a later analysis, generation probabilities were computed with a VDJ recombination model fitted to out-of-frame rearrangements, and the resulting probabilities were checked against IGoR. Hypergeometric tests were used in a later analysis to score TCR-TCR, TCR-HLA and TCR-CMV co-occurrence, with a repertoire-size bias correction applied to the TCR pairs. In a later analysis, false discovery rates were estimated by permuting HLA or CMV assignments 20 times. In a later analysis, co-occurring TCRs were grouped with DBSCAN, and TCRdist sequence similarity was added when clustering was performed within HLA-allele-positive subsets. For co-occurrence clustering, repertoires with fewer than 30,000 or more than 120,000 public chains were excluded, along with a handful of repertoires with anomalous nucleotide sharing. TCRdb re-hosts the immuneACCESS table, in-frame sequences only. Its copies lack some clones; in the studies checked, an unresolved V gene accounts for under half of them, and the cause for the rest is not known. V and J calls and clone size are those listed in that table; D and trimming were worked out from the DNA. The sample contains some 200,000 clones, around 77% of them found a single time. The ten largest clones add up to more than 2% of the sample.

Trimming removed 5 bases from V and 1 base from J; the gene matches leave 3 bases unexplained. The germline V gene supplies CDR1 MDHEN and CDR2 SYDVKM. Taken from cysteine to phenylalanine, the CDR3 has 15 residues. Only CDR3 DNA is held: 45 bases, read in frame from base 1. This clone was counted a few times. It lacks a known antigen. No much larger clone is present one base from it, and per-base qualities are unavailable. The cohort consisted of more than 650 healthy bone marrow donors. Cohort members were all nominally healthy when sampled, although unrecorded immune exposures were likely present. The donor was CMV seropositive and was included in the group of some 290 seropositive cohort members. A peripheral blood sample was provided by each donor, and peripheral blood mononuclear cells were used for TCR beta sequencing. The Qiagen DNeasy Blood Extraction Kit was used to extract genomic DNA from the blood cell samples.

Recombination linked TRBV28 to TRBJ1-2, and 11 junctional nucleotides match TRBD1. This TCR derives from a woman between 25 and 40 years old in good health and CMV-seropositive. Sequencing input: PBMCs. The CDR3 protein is CASSPGTGGNYGYTF. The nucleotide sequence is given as TGTGCCAGCAGTCCCGGGACAGGGGGTAACTATGGCTACACCTTC.